This T cell receptor beta chain was identified in a study of blood T cell repertoires in COVID-19. The germline gives CDR1 SGHRS, CDR2 YFSETQ. V lost 2 bases and J 3 bases, leaving 10 bases between the germline ends. This CDR3 contains 14 residues. Per the original methods: Estimation of nucleated cell counts relied on the amplification of reference gene primers. Some clones are missing from TCRdb's copy, which holds only in-frame ones; the method was immunoSEQ multiplex PCR. D and trimming come from the DNA, and the V and J calls and clone size come from that table. The sample holds 300,000 to 400,000 clones, roughly 89% seen once.

Sequenced: peripheral blood. The source of this sequence is a man aged 25 to 40 with COVID-19, enrolled during active disease. The chain employs TRBV5-1 and TRBJ2-3; D call uncertain. The DNA for the CDR3 is TGCGCCAGCAGCTTTCAGGCGAGTACAGATACGCAGTATTTT. Translating gives CASSFQASTDTQYF.